The present entry profiles one T cell receptor beta chain with its context. Its specificity is unknown. The data were taken from a study of T cell responses to AZD1222 COVID-19 vaccine. General study results and limits: Reports say nearly half of spike-specific TCRs go after unmutated variant regions. Most donors were white British, females outnumbered males, and clonal diversity was possibly underestimated.

The table came from immunoSEQ multiplex PCR; TCRdb's copy has only in-frame clones and leaves some out. Of 150,000 or so clones listed, around 93% are singletons. CDR1 and CDR2 from the germline V gene are SNHLY and FYNNEI. This CDR3 comprises 14 residues. V lost 4 bases and J lost 4, with 10 bases in between. The sequence came from an adult in good health. Sequencing used peripheral blood, obtained on day 0 of AZD1222 vaccination. J is TRBJ1-4 and V is TRBV2; D unclear. DNA of the CDR3: TGTGCCAGCAGTGTGGACGGGAATAATGAAAAACTGTTTTTT. As protein: CASSVDGNNEKLFF.